The clone carrying this TCR beta chain was observed a handful of times. Antigen unknown. This sample is drawn from a study of cytomegalovirus exposure and HLA in healthy donors. Findings of the study overall: V- and J-gene trimming of TCR beta was linked (in a later analysis) to a missense DCLRE1C variant. Immune exposure information available was restricted to CMV serostatus.

PCR employed 60 Vbeta and 13 Jbeta primers. Clones were sequenced by immunoSEQ multiplex PCR, and TCRdb holds only the in-frame ones, with some missing. Among about 130,000 clones, roughly 79% were seen once, and the ten largest hold 1.3%. V lost 1 base and J lost 1, with 4 bases in between. This CDR3 region has 13 residues. Germline lookup yields CDR1 SGHTA and CDR2 FQGTGA. The material sequenced was PBMCs. The TCR originated in a woman aged 40-49 years in good health and CMV-seronegative. The chain has TRBV7-3 and TRBJ1-1; D is unclear. The CDR3 loop is CASSLRQNTEAFF. CDR3 coding DNA: TGTGCCAGCAGCTTAAGACAGAACACTGAAGCTTTCTTT.